The clone carrying this TCR beta chain was found once. Its antigen is still unknown. The V segment lost 4 bases and the J segment 6 bases; nucleotides outside the gene matches: 7. The CDR3 length is 15 residues. The germline CDR1 and CDR2 sequences are MNHEY and SMNVEV (reference sequence). This entry belongs to a study of cytomegalovirus exposure and HLA in healthy donors. Study-level results: Through in vitro validation, a few CMV-associated chains were shown to be specific for CMV antigens.

This PCR relied on a set of 60 Vbeta primers and 13 Jbeta primers. Clones were read by immunoSEQ multiplex PCR, and TCRdb kept only the in-frame ones, dropping some. The sample holds fewer than 200,000 clones, roughly 80% seen once. The source is a girl aged 10-17 years in good health and CMV-seropositive. The chain is built from TRBV27 and TRBJ1-2; the match to TRBD1 covers 11 bases. The material sequenced was PBMCs. The CDR3, as DNA: TGTGCCAGCAGTTCCCGGACAGGGGGCTGGGATGGCTACACCTTC. Protein product: CASSSRTGGWDGYTF.